This T cell receptor (beta chain) was documented in a study of identical twins. Study outcomes and limitations: Out-of-frame alpha sequences shared by twins were enriched for low generation probability. Conclusions relied on cross-sectional statistical analysis, not following the same donors. For out-of-frame beta sequences, excess twin sharing was weaker.

This CDR3 has 15 amino acids. The V and J ends lost 1 base and 2 bases respectively, with 15 bases between them. Germline V gene data show CDR1 as DFQATT and CDR2 as SNEGSKA (reference sequence). A universal primer site came from template switching; cDNA carried unique molecular identifiers. One entry per CDR3 protein results from TCRdb running MiXCR on the 5' RACE reads. The data contain 1.5 million or so distinct CDR3 sequences, under 35% of them singletons. With regard to this clonotype: The antigen is unknown.

The chain is built from TRBV20-1 and TRBJ2-7; perhaps TRBD1 as D (6 bases). This clonotype was sampled from a newborn girl in good health. Sequences were obtained from cord blood. In DNA form, the CDR3 reads TGCAGTGCTAGAGGCCTCCGGGACACCCCCTACGAGCAGTACTTC. It codes for CSARGLRDTPYEQYF.